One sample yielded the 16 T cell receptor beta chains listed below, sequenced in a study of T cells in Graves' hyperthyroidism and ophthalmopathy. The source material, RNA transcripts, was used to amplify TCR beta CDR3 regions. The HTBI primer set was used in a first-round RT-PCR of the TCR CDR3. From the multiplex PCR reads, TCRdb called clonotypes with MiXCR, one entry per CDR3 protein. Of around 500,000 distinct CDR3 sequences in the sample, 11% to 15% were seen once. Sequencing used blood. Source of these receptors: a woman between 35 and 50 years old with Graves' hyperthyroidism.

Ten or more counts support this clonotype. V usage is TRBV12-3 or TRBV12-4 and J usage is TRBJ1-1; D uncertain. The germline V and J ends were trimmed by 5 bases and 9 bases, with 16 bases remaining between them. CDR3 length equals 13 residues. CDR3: CASSPRAQPQAFF. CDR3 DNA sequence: TGTGCCAGCAGTCCCCGGGCCCAGCCACAAGCTTTCTTT.

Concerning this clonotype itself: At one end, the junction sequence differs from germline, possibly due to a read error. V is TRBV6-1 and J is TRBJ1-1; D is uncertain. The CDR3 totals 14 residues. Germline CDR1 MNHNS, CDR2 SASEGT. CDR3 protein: CASSEDLLNTEAFF. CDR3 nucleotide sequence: TGCGCCAGCAGTGAAGACCTATTGAACACTGAAGCTTTCTTT.

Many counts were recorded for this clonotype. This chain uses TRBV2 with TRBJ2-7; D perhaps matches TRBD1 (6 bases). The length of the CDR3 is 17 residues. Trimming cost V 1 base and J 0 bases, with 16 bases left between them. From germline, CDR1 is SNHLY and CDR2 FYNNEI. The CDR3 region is CASSEVTGWLSSYEQYF. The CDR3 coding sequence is TGTGCCAGCAGTGAAGTCACAGGGTGGTTGAGCTCCTACGAGCAGTACTTC. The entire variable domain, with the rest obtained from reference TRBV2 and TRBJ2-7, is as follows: EPEVTQTPSHQVTQMGQEVILRCVPISNHLYFYWYRQILGQKVEFLVSFYNNEISEKSEIFDDQFSVERPDGSNFTLKIRSTKLEDSAMYFCASSEVTGWLSSYEQYFGPGTRLTVT.

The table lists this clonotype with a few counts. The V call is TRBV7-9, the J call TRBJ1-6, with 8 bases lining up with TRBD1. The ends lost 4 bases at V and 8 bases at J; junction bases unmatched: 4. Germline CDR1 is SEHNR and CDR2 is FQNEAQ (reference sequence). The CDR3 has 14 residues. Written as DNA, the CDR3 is TGTGCCAGCAGCTCGACAGGGGCTGATTCACCCCTCCACTTT. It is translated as CASSSTGADSPLHF.

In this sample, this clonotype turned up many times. The CDR3 region is CASSTFGGTGTGELFF. The DNA of the CDR3 is TGTGCCAGCTCAACGTTTGGCGGAACGGGTACCGGGGAGCTGTTTTTT. The chain employs TRBV18 and TRBJ2-2; no reliable D call. Germline V lookup: CDR1 KGHSH, CDR2 LQKENI. Trimming pared 5 bases from V and 5 bases from J, leaving 18 bases between. The CDR3 has 16 residues.

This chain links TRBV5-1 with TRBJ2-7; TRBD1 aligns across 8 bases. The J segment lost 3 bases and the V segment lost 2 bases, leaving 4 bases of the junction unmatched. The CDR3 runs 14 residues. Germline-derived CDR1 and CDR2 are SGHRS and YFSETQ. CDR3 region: CASSFIQGVYEQYF. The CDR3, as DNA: TGCGCCAGCAGCTTCATACAGGGGGTCTACGAGCAGTACTTC.

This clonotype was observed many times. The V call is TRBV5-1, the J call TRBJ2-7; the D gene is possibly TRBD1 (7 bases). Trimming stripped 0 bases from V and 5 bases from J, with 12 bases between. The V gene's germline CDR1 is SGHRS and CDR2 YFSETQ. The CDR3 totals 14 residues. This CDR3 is CASSLVQGGHEQYF. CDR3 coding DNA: TGCGCCAGCAGCTTGGTGCAGGGGGGCCACGAGCAGTACTTC.

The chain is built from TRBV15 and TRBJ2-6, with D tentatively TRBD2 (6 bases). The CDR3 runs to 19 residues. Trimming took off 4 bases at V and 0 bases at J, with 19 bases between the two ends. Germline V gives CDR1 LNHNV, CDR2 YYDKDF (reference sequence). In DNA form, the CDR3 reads TGTGCCACCAGCACCCGGAGGGACTTCCTGCACTCTGGGGCCAACGTCCTGACTTTC. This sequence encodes CATSTRRDFLHSGANVLTF.

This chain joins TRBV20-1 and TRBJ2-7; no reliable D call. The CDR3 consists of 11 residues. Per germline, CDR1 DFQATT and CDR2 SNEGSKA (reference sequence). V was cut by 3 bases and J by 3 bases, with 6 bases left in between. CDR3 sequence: CSASLFYEQYF. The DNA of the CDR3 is TGCAGTGCTAGCCTCTTCTACGAGCAGTACTTC.

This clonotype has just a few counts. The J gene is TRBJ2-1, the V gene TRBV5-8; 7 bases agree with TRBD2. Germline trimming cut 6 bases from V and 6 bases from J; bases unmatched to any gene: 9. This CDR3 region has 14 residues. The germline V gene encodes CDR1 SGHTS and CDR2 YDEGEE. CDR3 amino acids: CASIVAGESNEQFF. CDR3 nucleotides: TGTGCCAGCATCGTTGCGGGAGAGTCCAATGAGCAGTTCTTC.

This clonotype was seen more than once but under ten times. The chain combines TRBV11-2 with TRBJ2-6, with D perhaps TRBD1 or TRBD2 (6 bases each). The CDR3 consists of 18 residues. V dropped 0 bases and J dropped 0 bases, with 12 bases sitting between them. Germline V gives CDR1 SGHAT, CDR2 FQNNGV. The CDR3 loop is CASSLEGGLLSGANVLTF. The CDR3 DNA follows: TGTGCCAGCAGCTTAGAAGGGGGGCTCCTCTCTGGGGCCAACGTCCTGACTTTC.

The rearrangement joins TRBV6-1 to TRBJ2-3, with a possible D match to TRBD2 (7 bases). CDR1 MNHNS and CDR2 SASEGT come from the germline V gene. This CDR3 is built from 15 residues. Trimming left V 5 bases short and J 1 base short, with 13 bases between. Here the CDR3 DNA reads TGTGCCAGCAGTTGGGGGGGGGCGGGCACAGATACGCAGTATTTT. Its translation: CASSWGGAGTDTQYF.

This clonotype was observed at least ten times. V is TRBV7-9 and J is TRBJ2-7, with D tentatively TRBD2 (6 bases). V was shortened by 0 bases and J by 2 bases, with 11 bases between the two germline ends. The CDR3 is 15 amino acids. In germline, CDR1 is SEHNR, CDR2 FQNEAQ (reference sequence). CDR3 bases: TGTGCCAGCAGCTTAGCCCGGGGGATTCCCTACGAGCAGTACTTC. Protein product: CASSLARGIPYEQYF. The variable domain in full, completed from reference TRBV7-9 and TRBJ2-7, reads DTGVSQNPRHKITKRGQNVTFRCDPISEHNRLYWYRQTLGQGPEFLTYFQNEAQLEKSRLLSDRFSAERPKGSFSTLEIQRTEQGDSAMYLCASSLARGIPYEQYFGPGTRLTVT.

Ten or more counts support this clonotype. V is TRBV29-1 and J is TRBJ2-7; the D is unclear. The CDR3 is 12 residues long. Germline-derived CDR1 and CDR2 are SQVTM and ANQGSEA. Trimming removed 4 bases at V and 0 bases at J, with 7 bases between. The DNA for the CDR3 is TGCAGCGTTGCAGGCCTCTCCTACGAGCAGTACTTC. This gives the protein CSVAGLSYEQYF.

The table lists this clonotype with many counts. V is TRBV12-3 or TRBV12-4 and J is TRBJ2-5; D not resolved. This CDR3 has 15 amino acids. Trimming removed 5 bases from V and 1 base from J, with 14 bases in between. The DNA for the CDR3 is TGTGCCAGCAGTGTAACCCGACACCCCCAAGAGACCCAGTACTTC. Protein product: CASSVTRHPQETQYF.

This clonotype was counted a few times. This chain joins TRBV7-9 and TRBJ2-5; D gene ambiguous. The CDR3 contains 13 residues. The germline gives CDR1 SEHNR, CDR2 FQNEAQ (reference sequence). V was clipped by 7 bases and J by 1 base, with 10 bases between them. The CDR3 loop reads CASTDWGQETQYF. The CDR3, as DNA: TGTGCCAGCACCGACTGGGGCCAAGAGACCCAGTACTTC.